Described below is a single T cell receptor beta chain sequence and its context. This specimen belongs to a study of OX40 agonist ivuxolimab in advanced cancers. CDR1 is MDHEN, CDR2 SYDVKM, per germline. The CDR3 spans 17 residues. Trimming at V came to 3 bases and at J to 0 bases, leaving 8 bases not matched to a gene. TCRdb's table, derived via immunoSEQ multiplex PCR, lists solely in-frame clones and lacks some. The table lists 9,500 to 15,000 clones, just under 90% of them singletons. Sequences were derived from CD4+ or CD8+ T cells sorted from blood, sampled in a trial of the OX40 agonist ivuxolimab. V gene TRBV28 combines with J gene TRBJ2-3; 8 bases map to TRBD2. The clonotype originates from an adult with an advanced solid tumor such as melanoma, head and neck, liver or kidney cancer. Here the CDR3 reads CASSLGGSGESTDTQYF. The CDR3 region has the DNA TGTGCCAGCAGTTTGGGGGGTAGCGGGGAGAGCACAGATACGCAGTATTTT.